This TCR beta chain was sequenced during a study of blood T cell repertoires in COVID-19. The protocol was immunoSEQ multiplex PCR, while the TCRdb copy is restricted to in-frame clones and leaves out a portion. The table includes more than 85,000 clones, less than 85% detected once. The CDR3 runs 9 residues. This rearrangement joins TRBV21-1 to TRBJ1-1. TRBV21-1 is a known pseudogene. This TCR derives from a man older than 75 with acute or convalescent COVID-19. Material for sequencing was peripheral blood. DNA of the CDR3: TGTGCCTGCCCCTCACGGGCTTTCTTT. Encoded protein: CACPSRAFF.